This T cell receptor beta chain was retrieved from a study of blood T cell repertoires in COVID-19. Study-wide context: Nucleic acid was either cDNA or gDNA, and it came from T cells, B-cell-depleted T cells, or PBMCs.

This CDR3 has 14 amino acids. V lost 4 bases to trimming and J lost 1 base, with 11 bases between them. The germline gives CDR1 SGHKS, CDR2 YYEKEE (reference sequence). In the original analysis: How many nucleated cells were present was estimated from reference gene primer amplification. Some clones are missing from TCRdb's copy, which holds only in-frame ones; the method was immunoSEQ multiplex PCR. V and J calls and clone size follow that table, whereas D and trimming were derived from the DNA. The data contain some 260,000 clones, about four fifths of them seen just once; the ten biggest clones take up 8.9%.

The chain has TRBV5-5 and TRBJ1-1; D gene uncertain. Sequences were obtained from peripheral blood. This TCR derives from an older man with acute or convalescent COVID-19. The CDR3 bases are TGTGCCAGCAGCACGAGATCGGGGAACACTGAAGCTTTCTTT. Protein product: CASSTRSGNTEAFF.